These 32 T cell receptor beta chains originate from one sample sequenced in a study of identifying expanded T cells in peripheral blood. Repertoires were generated with immunoSEQ multiplex PCR, while TCRdb's copy carries only in-frame clones and drops some. The data show about 100,000 clones, around 89% seen once. Input material: blood. The receptors here all came from a person aged 18 to 75 in good health.

This chain links TRBV9 with TRBJ2-3; TRBD2 is a possible D gene (5 bases). Germline loops: CDR1 SGDLS, CDR2 YYNGEE. V lost 2 bases and J lost 3, with 13 bases in between. The CDR3 runs to 15 residues. The chain's CDR3 is CASSVDPGETDTQYF. In DNA, the CDR3 is TGTGCCAGCAGCGTGGACCCCGGGGAGACAGATACGCAGTATTTT.

This sequence joins TRBV6-1 and TRBJ2-7; no clear D gene. Per the germline V gene, CDR1 is MNHNS and CDR2 is SASEGT. The CDR3 totals 13 residues. V was clipped by 4 bases and J by 3 bases, with 10 bases between them. CDR3 DNA sequence: TGTGCCAGCAGTGTACCGGGCAACTACGAGCAGTACTTC. Translation gives CASSVPGNYEQYF.

The chain has TRBV5-1 and TRBJ2-7; D is uncertain. The CDR3 is 15 residues long. Germline V CDR1 and CDR2: SGHRS, YFSETQ. V was clipped by 4 bases and J by 0 bases, with 14 bases between them. CDR3 region: CASSGRIQDSYEQYF. The CDR3 nucleotides read TGCGCCAGCAGCGGACGGATTCAGGACTCCTACGAGCAGTACTTC. The full variable domain, with the rest looked up from reference TRBV5-1 and TRBJ2-7, is KAGVTQTPRYLIKTRGQQVTLSCSPISGHRSVSWYQQTPGQGLQFLFEYFSETQRNKGNFPGRFSGRQFSNSRSEMNVSTLELGDSALYLCASSGRIQDSYEQYFGPGTRLTVT.

V is TRBV6-6 and J is TRBJ2-2, with D possibly being TRBD1 (6 bases). This CDR3 is 13 amino acids long. Germline assignment: CDR1 MNHNY and CDR2 SVGAGI (reference sequence). V was clipped by 6 bases and J by 6 bases, with 11 bases between them. The DNA of the CDR3 is TGTGCCAGCAGGGCAGGGGCATCCGGGGAGCTGTTTTTT. It codes for CASRAGASGELFF.

In this sample, this clone turned up once. The genes are TRBV7-7 and TRBJ2-2; no clear D gene. CDR1 and CDR2 (germline): SSHAT, FNYEAQ (reference sequence). V shed 7 bases and J shed 1 base, with 4 bases lying between them. The CDR3 covers 12 residues. The CDR3 sequence is CASTVNTGELFF. The CDR3 DNA reads TGTGCCAGCACCGTGAACACCGGGGAGCTGTTTTTT.

CDR3 residues: CASSGTRVGGNTIYF. The CDR3 nucleotides read TGTGCCAGCAGCGGTACCAGGGTTGGTGGAAACACCATATATTTT. The J gene is TRBJ1-3, the V gene TRBV5-6; D might be TRBD1 (5 bases). The V gene lost 4 bases and the J gene lost 3 bases, with 14 bases spanning the gap. Germline values: CDR1 SGHDT, CDR2 YYEEEE. This CDR3 spans 15 amino acids. The variable domain in full, completed from reference TRBV5-6 and TRBJ1-3, reads DAGVTQSPTHLIKTRGQQVTLRCSPKSGHDTVSWYQQALGQGPQFIFQYYEEEERQRGNFPDRFSGHQFPNYSSELNVNALLLGDSALYLCASSGTRVGGNTIYFGEGSWLTVV.

This clone has only one observation. The rearrangement joins TRBV28 to TRBJ2-3, with TRBD2 matching 7 bases. This CDR3 region has 17 residues. The junction had 12 bases not matched to a gene; V was cut back by 5 bases and J by 1 base. Germline CDR1 MDHEN, CDR2 SYDVKM. The CDR3 DNA follows: TGTGCCAGCAGTATCCCTCTAGCGGTGGGCCGCACAGATACGCAGTATTTT. As protein: CASSIPLAVGRTDTQYF.

The J gene is TRBJ2-1, the V gene TRBV7-9; 7 nucleotides align to TRBD2. V shed 3 bases, J shed 7 bases, and the junction held 12 bases outside the gene matches. Germline V lookup: CDR1 SEHNR, CDR2 FQNEAQ (reference sequence). CDR3 length: 16 residues. The CDR3 nucleotides are TGTGCCAGCAGCTTGGCGGTCCTAGGAGCGGGGAATGAGCAGTTCTTC. Translation: CASSLAVLGAGNEQFF.

A few counts support this clone. This chain connects TRBV18 to TRBJ2-7; the D gene is possibly TRBD1 (6 bases). The CDR3 extends over 15 amino acids. Germline assignment: CDR1 KGHSH and CDR2 LQKENI. The germline V and J ends were trimmed by 3 bases and 3 bases, with 15 bases remaining between them. CDR3 region: CASSPPSLRGYEQYF. The CDR3 coding sequence is TGTGCCAGCTCACCGCCCTCGCTCAGGGGCTACGAGCAGTACTTC.

This clone appeared a single time. This chain joins TRBV4-1 and TRBJ2-5, with TRBD1 matching over 7 bases. There are 17 residues in the CDR3. V shed 1 base and J 4 bases; nucleotides not matched to a gene: 12. The V gene's germline CDR1 is MGHRA and CDR2 YSYEKL. CDR3: CASSQGNGQVPRETQYF. CDR3 DNA sequence: TGCGCCAGCAGCCAAGGGAACGGACAGGTTCCGCGAGAGACCCAGTACTTC.

This chain links TRBV7-9 with TRBJ2-5; tentatively, D is TRBD2 (6 bases). With 4 bases removed from V and 2 bases from J, the gap between germline ends came to 20 bases. CDR3 size: 17 residues. The germline gives CDR1 SEHNR, CDR2 FQNEAQ (reference sequence). The CDR3 region has the DNA TGTGCCAGCAGCTCGGAGGGTGGTGGGGTACAGCAAGAGACCCAGTACTTC. It specifies CASSSEGGGVQQETQYF. Supplemented by reference TRBV7-9 and TRBJ2-5, the full variable domain reads DTGVSQNPRHKITKRGQNVTFRCDPISEHNRLYWYRQTLGQGPEFLTYFQNEAQLEKSRLLSDRFSAERPKGSFSTLEIQRTEQGDSAMYLCASSSEGGGVQQETQYFGPGTRLLVL.

Only one count was recorded for this clone. The chain links TRBV4-1 to TRBJ2-5; TRBD2 aligns across 14 bases. The J segment lost 2 bases and the V segment lost 2 bases, leaving 7 bases of the junction unmatched. In germline, CDR1 is MGHRA, CDR2 YSYEKL. CDR3 length: 18 residues. Here the CDR3 DNA reads TGCGCCAGCAGCCAACGCCAACGACTAGCGGGGGGGCAAGAGACCCAGTACTTC. Residues: CASSQRQRLAGGQETQYF.

The chain has TRBV7-8 and TRBJ1-1; TRBD1 is a possible D gene (6 bases). Trimming pared 5 bases from V and 5 bases from J, leaving 18 bases between. The germline V gene encodes CDR1 SGHVS and CDR2 FQNEAQ. CDR3 length: 15 amino acids. CDR3 coding DNA: TGTGCCAGCAGCCTCCGTGAAGGGGGGAGGACTGAAGCTTTCTTT. This encodes CASSLREGGRTEAFF.

The rearrangement uses TRBV2 and TRBJ2-7; TRBD2 agrees at 8 bases. The CDR3 is 13 amino acids. The V gene's germline CDR1 is SNHLY and CDR2 FYNNEI. The V and J ends lost 3 bases and 13 bases, in that order; junction bases with no gene match: 11. DNA of the CDR3: TGTGCCAGCAGTGATTTGATAGCGGGGTCTATATACTTC. It encodes CASSDLIAGSIYF.

This chain connects TRBV5-3 to TRBJ2-2; D is possibly TRBD1 or TRBD2 (5 bases each). TRBV5-3 carries the ORF label, with uncertain function. Trimming cost V 2 bases and J 6 bases, with 14 bases left between them. CDR3 length: 15 residues. CDR3 region: CARSLIVQGAGELFF. For the CDR3, the DNA is TGTGCCAGAAGCTTAATTGTGCAGGGAGCCGGGGAGCTGTTTTTT.

In this sample, this clone turned up once. J is TRBJ2-7 and V is TRBV29-1; 10 bases are a match to TRBD1. V lost 6 bases to trimming and J lost 5 bases; unmatched junction nucleotides: 4. The CDR3 extends over 12 amino acids. Per germline, CDR1 SQVTM and CDR2 ANQGSEA. For the CDR3, the DNA is TGCAGCGTGGGACAGGGGACCCACGAGCAGTACTTC. Its translation: CSVGQGTHEQYF.

The chain employs TRBV5-1 and TRBJ1-3, with TRBD1 as a possible D gene (6 bases). In germline, CDR1 is SGHRS, CDR2 YFSETQ. V was clipped by 3 bases and J by 0 bases, with 10 bases between them. There are 15 residues in the CDR3. The CDR3 reads CASSSRTDSGNTIYF. DNA for the CDR3: TGCGCCAGCAGCTCACGGACAGACTCTGGAAACACCATATATTTT.

This clone appeared once. J is TRBJ2-1 and V is TRBV28; 7 bases are shared with TRBD1. Trimming removed 8 bases from V and 0 bases from J; junction bases left unmatched: 1. Per germline, CDR1 MDHEN and CDR2 SYDVKM. This CDR3 region has 13 residues. In DNA, the CDR3 is TGTGCCAGCCGGGACAGCTCCTACAATGAGCAGTTCTTC. Translated, it gives CASRDSSYNEQFF.

In DNA form, the CDR3 reads TGTGCCAGCAGTGAAAGGACAGGCCATCAGCCCCAGCATTTT. Translation gives CASSERTGHQPQHF. The chain couples TRBV2 to TRBJ1-5, with TRBD1 identical over 7 bases. J gave up 5 bases and V 2 bases, and 3 bases lay outside the gene matches. The CDR3 loop spans 14 amino acids. In germline, CDR1 is SNHLY, CDR2 FYNNEI.

This chain joins TRBV5-4 and TRBJ2-5, with D maybe TRBD2 (5 bases). The CDR3 loop spans 13 amino acids. Germline values: CDR1 SGHNT, CDR2 YYREEE (reference sequence). Trimming took 1 base from V and 4 from J, leaving 8 bases between them. CDR3 region: CASSLRDIETQYF. In DNA form, the CDR3 reads TGTGCCAGCAGCTTGCGGGATATAGAGACCCAGTACTTC.

The rearrangement links TRBV9 to TRBJ2-7, with a possible D match to TRBD2 (5 bases). Germline V gene lookup returns CDR1 SGDLS and CDR2 YYNGEE. V shed 4 bases and J shed 3 bases, with 17 bases lying between them. This CDR3 region has 15 residues. CDR3 nucleotide sequence: TGTGCCAGCAGCCCCAGGTTGGGAGCGGACTACGAGCAGTACTTC. It translates to CASSPRLGADYEQYF.

This sequence joins TRBV6-5 and TRBJ1-2; D is uncertain. CDR3 length: 13 amino acids. V was clipped by 4 bases and J by 3 bases, with 9 bases between them. Germline CDR1 is MNHEY and CDR2 is SVGAGI. The CDR3 region has the DNA TGTGCCAGCAGTTTCCCGAGCCACTATGGCTACACCTTC. This gives the protein CASSFPSHYGYTF.

This clone appeared a few times. The gene calls are TRBV6-1 and TRBJ1-2; 11 bases fit TRBD1. The trim removed 4 bases at V and 5 bases at J, leaving 9 bases unmatched. Germline-derived CDR1 and CDR2 are MNHNS and SASEGT. The CDR3 totals 16 residues. CDR3: CASSVPSGTGGYGYTF. For the CDR3, the DNA is TGTGCCAGCAGTGTCCCATCCGGGACAGGGGGATATGGCTACACCTTC.

The V and J genes are TRBV7-6 and TRBJ2-7, with 8 bases aligning to TRBD1. The CDR3 consists of 14 residues. The V gene's germline CDR1 is SGHVS and CDR2 FNYEAQ. V shed 1 base, J shed 5 bases, and the junction held 4 bases outside the gene matches. This CDR3 is CASSLVRGRDEQYF. The CDR3 DNA sequence: TGTGCCAGCAGCTTAGTCAGGGGGCGGGACGAGCAGTACTTC.

This rearrangement joins TRBV2 to TRBJ2-2, with unresolved D. CDR3 length: 13 residues. The germline gives CDR1 SNHLY, CDR2 FYNNEI. The V and J ends lost 4 bases and 7 bases respectively, with 10 bases between them. In nucleotides, the CDR3 is TGTGCCAGCAGTGGGGTGACGGGCGGGGAGCTGTTTTTT. Translation: CASSGVTGGELFF.

The chain has TRBV28 and TRBJ1-3; possible D gene TRBD1, 6 bases. The V end lost 9 bases, the J end lost 9 bases, and 15 bases lay between the germline ends. Germline V gives CDR1 MDHEN, CDR2 SYDVKM. This CDR3 has 12 residues. The CDR3 DNA reads as TGTGCCAGTACGGACAGCGTCCTCACCATATATTTT. Translated: CASTDSVLTIYF.

Concerning this clone: Other DNA sequences in this sample translate to the same CDR3. The chain is built from TRBV7-9 and TRBJ1-1, with TRBD1 matching over 7 bases. Germline V lookup: CDR1 SEHNR, CDR2 FQNEAQ (reference sequence). CDR3 length: 14 residues. V dropped 1 base and J dropped 1; count of bases not matched to a gene: 0. CDR3 loop: CASSLGTGNTEAFF. In nucleotides, the CDR3 is TGTGCCAGCAGCTTAGGGACAGGGAACACTGAAGCTTTCTTT.

The rearrangement links TRBV6-5 to TRBJ1-5, with D perhaps matching TRBD1 (5 bases). The CDR3 has 15 residues. Trimming took off 6 bases at V and 5 bases at J, with 17 bases between the two ends. Germline CDR1 and CDR2: MNHEY and SVGAGI. The CDR3 here is CASRTLTVGDQPQHF. CDR3 bases: TGTGCCAGCAGGACTCTGACAGTGGGGGATCAGCCCCAGCATTTT.

This CDR3 reads CASRDRGYEQYF. The CDR3 nucleotides are TGTGCCAGCCGGGACAGGGGCTACGAGCAGTACTTC. The V gene is TRBV2, the J gene TRBJ2-7; 10 bases map to TRBD1. This CDR3 region has 12 residues. J gave up 3 bases and V 8 bases, and 1 base lay outside the gene matches. Looked up from germline, CDR1 is SNHLY and CDR2 is FYNNEI.

This clone is a singleton in its sample. The rearrangement links TRBV19 to TRBJ2-3; D not resolved. This CDR3 is built from 13 residues. In germline, CDR1 is LNHDA, CDR2 SQIVND (reference sequence). V was pared by 7 bases and J by 6 bases, with 14 bases between. Here the CDR3 reads CASTTWGTDTQYF. The CDR3 DNA is TGTGCCAGTACCACTTGGGGTACGGATACGCAGTATTTT.

The chain recombines TRBV19 with TRBJ2-6; no definite D call. This CDR3 has 16 residues. Trimming pared 4 bases from V and 0 bases from J, leaving 10 bases between. Germline CDR1 and CDR2: LNHDA and SQIVND (reference sequence). This CDR3 reads CASSRAAGSGANVLTF. CDR3 nucleotides: TGTGCCAGTAGTAGGGCGGCCGGCTCTGGGGCCAACGTCCTGACTTTC.

The chain couples TRBV10-1 to TRBJ2-1; D remains ambiguous. Per the germline V gene, CDR1 is WNHNN and CDR2 is SYGVQD (reference sequence). Trimming took 5 bases from V and 0 from J, leaving 11 bases between them. The CDR3 is made up of 15 amino acids. In nucleotides, the CDR3 is TGCGCCAGCAGTTCGGGTCCGAGCTCCTACAATGAGCAGTTCTTC. As protein: CASSSGPSSYNEQFF.